Given below is one TCR beta chain in context. What it recognizes is unknown. Some clones are missing from TCRdb's copy, which holds only in-frame ones; the method was immunoSEQ multiplex PCR. The sample shows approximately 68,000 clones, about 86% of them seen only once. This entry comes from a study of OX40 agonist ivuxolimab in advanced cancers. At the level of the study: Dose-escalation patients were diagnosed with hepatocellular carcinoma, melanoma, renal cell cancer or head and neck cancer. It was permissible to have had prior anti-PD-1, anti-PD-L1 or anti-CTLA-4 therapy, and around 41% had some.

Study-level findings and limits: On average, CD8+ T cells showed a greater number of expanded clones than CD4+.

The TCR originated in an adult with an advanced solid tumor such as melanoma, head and neck, liver or kidney cancer. The sample consisted of CD4+ or CD8+ T cells sorted from blood, taken in a trial of the OX40 agonist ivuxolimab.

For the CDR3, the DNA is TGTGCCTGGAGACAATTTAGCGGCCCGCGCTACAATGAGCAGTTCTTC. Its translation: CAWRQFSGPRYNEQFF. The chain employs TRBV30 and TRBJ2-1; TRBD2 is a possible D gene (6 bases). Germline V CDR1 and CDR2: GTSNPN, SVGIG (reference sequence). The V and J ends lost 3 bases and 3 bases respectively, with 18 bases between them. This CDR3 is built from 16 residues.